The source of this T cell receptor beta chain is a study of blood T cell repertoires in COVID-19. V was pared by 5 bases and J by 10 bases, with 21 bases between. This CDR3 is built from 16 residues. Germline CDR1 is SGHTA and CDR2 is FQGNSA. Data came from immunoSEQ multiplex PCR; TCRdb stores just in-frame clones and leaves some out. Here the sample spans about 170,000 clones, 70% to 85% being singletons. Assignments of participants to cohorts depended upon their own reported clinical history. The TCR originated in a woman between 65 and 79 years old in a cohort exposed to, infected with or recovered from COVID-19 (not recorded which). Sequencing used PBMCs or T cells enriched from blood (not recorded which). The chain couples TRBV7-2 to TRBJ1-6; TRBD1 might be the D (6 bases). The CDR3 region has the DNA TGTGCCAGCAGCCTCCAAGTGACAGGCCCGTCCTCACCCCTCCACTTT. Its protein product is CASSLQVTGPSSPLHF.